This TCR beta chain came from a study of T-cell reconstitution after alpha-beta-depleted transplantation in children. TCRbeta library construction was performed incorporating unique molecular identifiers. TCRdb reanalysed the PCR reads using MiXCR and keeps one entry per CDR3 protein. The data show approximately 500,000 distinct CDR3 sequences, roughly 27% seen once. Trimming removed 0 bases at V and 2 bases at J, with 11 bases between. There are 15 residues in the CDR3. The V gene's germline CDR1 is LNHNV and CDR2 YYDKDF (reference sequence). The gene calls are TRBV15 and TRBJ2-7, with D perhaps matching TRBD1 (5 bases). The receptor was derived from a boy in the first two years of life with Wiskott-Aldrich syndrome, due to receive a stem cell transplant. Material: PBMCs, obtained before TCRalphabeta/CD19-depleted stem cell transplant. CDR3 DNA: TGTGCCACCAGCAGAGATCATATAGGGGCCTACGAGCAGTACTTC. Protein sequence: CATSRDHIGAYEQYF.